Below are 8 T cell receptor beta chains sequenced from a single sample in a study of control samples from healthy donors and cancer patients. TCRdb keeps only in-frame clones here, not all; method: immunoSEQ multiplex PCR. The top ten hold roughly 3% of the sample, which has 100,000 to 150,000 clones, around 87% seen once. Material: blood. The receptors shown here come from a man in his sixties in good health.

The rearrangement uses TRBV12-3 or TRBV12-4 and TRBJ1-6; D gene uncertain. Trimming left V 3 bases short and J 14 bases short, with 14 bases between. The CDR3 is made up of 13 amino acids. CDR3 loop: CASSLASSEALHF. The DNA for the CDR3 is TGTGCCAGCAGTTTGGCCAGTTCTGAGGCCCTCCACTTT.

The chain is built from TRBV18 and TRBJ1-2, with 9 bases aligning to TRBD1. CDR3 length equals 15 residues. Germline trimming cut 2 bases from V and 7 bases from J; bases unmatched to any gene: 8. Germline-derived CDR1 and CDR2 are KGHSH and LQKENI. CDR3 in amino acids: CASSPRQGENSGYTF. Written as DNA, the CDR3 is TGTGCCAGCTCACCAAGACAGGGGGAAAATAGTGGCTACACCTTC. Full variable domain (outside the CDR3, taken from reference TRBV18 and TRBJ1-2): NAGVMQNPRHLVRRRGQEARLRCSPMKGHSHVYWYRQLPEEGLKFMVYLQKENIIDESGMPKERFSAEFPKEGPSILRIQQVVRGDSAAYFCASSPRQGENSGYTFGSGTRLTVV.

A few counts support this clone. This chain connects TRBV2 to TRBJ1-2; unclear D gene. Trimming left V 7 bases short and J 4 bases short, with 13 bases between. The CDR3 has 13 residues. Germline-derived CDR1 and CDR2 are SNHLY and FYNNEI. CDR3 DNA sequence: TGTGCCAGCACCTCTAATAGACTCTATGGCTACACCTTC. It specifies CASTSNRLYGYTF.

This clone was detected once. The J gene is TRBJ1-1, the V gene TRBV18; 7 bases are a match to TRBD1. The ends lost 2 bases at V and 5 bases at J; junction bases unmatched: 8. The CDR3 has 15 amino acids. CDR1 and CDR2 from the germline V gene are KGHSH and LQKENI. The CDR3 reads CASSPYTGESTEAFF. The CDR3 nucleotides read TGTGCCAGCTCACCATACACAGGGGAGTCGACTGAAGCTTTCTTT.

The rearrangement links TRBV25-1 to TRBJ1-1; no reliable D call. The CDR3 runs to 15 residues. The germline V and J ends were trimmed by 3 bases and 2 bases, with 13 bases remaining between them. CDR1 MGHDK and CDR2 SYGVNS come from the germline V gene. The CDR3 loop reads CASSDGPGRNTEAFF. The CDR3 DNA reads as TGTGCCAGCAGTGATGGGCCGGGCCGAAACACTGAAGCTTTCTTT.

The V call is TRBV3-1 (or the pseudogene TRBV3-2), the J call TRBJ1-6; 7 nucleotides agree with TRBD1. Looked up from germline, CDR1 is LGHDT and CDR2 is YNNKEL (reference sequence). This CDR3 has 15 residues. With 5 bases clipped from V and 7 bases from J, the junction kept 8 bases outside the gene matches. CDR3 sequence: CASSATGTVNSPLHF. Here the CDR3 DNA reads TGTGCCAGCAGCGCAACCGGGACAGTGAATTCACCCCTCCACTTT.

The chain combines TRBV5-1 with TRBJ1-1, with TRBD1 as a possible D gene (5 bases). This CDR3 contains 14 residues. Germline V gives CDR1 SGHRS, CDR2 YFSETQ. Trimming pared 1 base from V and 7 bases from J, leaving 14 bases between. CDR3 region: CASSLSGTWNEAFF. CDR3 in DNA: TGCGCCAGCAGCTTGTCCGGGACCTGGAATGAAGCTTTCTTT.

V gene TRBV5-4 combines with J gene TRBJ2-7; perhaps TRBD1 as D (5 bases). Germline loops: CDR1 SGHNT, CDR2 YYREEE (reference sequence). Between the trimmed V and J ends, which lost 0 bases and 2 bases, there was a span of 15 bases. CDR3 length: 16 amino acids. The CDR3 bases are TGTGCCAGCAGCTTGGGGAGTGGGGCGGTGACCTACGAGCAGTACTTC. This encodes CASSLGSGAVTYEQYF.